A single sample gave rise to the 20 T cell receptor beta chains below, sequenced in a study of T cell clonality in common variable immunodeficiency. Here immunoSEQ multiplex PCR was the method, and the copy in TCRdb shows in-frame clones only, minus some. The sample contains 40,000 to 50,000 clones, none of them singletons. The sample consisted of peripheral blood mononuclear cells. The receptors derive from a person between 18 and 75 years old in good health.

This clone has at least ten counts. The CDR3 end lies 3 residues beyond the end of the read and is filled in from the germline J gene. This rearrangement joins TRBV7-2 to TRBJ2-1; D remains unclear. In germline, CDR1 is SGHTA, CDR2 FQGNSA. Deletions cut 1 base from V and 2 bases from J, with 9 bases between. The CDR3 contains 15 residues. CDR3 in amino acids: CASSLGPAAYNEQFF. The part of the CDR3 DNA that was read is TGTGCCAGCAGCTTAGGGCCCGCCGCCTACAATGAG.

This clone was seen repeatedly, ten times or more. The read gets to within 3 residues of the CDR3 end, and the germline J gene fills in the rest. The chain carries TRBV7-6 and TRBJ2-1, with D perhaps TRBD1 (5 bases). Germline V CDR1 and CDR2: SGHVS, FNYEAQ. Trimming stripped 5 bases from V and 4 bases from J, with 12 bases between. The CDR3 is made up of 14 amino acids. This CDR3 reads CASSPGHKYNEQFF. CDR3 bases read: TGTGCCAGCAGCCCAGGACACAAATACAATGAG. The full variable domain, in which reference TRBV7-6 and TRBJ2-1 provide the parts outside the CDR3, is GAGVSQSPRYKVTKRGQDVALRCDPISGHVSLYWYRQALGQGPEFLTYFNYEAQQDKSGLPNDRFSAERPEGSISTLTIQRTEQRDSAMYRCASSPGHKYNEQFFGPGTRLTVL.

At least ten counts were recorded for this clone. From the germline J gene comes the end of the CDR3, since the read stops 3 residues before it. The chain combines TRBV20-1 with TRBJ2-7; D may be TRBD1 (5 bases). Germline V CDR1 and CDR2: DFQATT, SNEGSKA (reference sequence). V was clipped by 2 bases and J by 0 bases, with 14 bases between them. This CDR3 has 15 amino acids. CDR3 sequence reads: CSARRAAGFSYEQYF. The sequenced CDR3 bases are TGCAGTGCTAGACGCGCGGCAGGGTTCTCCTACGAG.

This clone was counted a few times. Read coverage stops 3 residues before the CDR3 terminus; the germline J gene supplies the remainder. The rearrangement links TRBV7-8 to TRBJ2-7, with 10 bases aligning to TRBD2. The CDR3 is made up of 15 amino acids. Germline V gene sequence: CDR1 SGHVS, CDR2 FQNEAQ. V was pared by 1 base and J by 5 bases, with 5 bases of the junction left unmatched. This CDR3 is CASSLERGGRNEQYF. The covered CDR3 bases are TGTGCCAGCAGCTTAGAGCGGGGGGGCCGGAACGAG.

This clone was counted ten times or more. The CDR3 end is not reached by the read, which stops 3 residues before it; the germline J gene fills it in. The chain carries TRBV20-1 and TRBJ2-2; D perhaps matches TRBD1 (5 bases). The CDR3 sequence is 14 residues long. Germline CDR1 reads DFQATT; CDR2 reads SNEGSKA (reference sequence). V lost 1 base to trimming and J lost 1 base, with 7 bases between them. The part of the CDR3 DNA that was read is TGCAGTGCTAGAGCTGGACAGAACACCGGGGAG. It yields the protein CSARAGQNTGE. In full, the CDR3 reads CSARAGQNTGELFF.

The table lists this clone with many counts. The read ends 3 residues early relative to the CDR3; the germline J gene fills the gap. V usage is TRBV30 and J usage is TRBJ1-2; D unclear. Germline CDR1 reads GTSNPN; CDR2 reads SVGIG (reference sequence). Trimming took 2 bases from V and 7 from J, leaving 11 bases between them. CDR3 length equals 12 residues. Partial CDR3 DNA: TGTGCCTGGAGTAGGAGTGCGGGTGGC. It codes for CAWSRSAGG. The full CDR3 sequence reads CAWSRSAGGYTF.

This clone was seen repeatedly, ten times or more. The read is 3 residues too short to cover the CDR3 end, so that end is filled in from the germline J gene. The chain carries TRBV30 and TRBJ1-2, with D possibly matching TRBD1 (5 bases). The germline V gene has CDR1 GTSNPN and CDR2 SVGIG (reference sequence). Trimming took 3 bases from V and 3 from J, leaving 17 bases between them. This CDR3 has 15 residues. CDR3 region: CAWRPTDSAHYGYTF. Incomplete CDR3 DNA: TGTGCCTGGAGGCCCACAGACAGCGCACACTATGGC.

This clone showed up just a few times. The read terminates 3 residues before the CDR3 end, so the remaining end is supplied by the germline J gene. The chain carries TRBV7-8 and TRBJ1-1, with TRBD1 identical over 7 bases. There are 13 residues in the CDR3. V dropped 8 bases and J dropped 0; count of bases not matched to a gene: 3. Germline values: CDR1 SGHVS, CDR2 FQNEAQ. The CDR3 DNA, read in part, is TGTGCCAGCGGCCAGGGGGTGAACACTGAA. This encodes CASGQGVNTE. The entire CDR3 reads CASGQGVNTEAFF.

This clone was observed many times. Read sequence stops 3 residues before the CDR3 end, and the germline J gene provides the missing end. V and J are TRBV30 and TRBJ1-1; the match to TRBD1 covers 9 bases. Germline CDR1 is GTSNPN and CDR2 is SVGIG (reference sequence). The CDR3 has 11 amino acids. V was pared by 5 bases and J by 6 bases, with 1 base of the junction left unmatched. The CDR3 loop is CAWWDRAEAFF. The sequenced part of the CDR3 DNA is TGTGCCTGGTGGGACAGGGCTGAA.

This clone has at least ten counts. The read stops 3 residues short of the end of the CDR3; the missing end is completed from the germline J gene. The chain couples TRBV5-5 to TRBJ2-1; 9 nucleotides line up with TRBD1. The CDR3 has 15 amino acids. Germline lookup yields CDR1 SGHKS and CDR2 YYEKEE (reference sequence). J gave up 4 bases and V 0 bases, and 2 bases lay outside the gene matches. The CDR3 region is CASSLEGQGYNEQFF. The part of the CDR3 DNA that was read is TGTGCCAGCAGCTTGGAGGGACAGGGTTACAATGAG.

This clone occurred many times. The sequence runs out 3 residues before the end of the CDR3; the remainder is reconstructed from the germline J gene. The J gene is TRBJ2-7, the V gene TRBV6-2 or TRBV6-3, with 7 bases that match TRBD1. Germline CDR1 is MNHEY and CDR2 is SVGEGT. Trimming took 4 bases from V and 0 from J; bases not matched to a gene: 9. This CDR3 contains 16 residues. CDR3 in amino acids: CASSFNPGQSSYEQYF. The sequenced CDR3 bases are TGTGCCAGCAGTTTCAATCCGGGACAGAGCTCCTACGAG.

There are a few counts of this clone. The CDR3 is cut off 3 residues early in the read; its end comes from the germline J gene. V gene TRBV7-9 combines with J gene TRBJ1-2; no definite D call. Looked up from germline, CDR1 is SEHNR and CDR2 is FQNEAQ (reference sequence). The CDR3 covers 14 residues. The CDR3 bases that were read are TGTGCCAGCAGCTTAGGCGGTCAAGGAGGCGAA. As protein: CASSLGGQGGE. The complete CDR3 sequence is CASSLGGQGGEYTF.

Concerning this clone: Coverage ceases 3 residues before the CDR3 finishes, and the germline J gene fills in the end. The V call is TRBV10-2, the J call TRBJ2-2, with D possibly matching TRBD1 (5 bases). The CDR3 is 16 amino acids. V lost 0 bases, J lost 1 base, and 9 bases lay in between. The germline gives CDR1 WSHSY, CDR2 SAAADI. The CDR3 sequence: CASSESGAGNTGELFF. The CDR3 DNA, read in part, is TGCGCCAGCAGTGAGTCAGGGGCCGGGAACACCGGGGAG.

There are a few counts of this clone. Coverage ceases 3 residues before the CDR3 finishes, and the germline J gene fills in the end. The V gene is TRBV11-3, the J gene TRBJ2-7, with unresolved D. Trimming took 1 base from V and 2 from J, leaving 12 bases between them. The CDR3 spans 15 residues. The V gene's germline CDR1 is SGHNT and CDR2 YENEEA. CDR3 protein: CASSLAGHSTYEQYF. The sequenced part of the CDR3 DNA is TGTGCCAGCAGCTTAGCTGGGCATTCTACCTACGAG. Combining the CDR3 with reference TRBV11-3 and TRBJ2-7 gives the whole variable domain EAGVVQSPRYKIIEKKQPVAFWCNPISGHNTLYWYLQNLGQGPELLIRYENEEAVDDSQLPKDRFSAERLKGVDSTLKIQPAELGDSAVYLCASSLAGHSTYEQYFGPGTRLTVT.

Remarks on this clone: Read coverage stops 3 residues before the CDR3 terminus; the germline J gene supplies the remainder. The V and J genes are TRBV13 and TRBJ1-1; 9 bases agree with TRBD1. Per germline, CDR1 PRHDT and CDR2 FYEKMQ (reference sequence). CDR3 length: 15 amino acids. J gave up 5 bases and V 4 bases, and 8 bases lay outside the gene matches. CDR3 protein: CASSWTQGALTEAFF. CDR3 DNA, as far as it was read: TGTGCCAGCAGCTGGACACAGGGGGCGCTTACTGAA. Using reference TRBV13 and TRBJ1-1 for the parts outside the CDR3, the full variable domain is AAGVIQSPRHLIKEKRETATLKCYPIPRHDTVYWYQQGPGQDPQFLISFYEKMQSDKGSIPDRFSAQQFSDYHSELNMSSLELGDSALYFCASSWTQGALTEAFFGQGTRLTVV.

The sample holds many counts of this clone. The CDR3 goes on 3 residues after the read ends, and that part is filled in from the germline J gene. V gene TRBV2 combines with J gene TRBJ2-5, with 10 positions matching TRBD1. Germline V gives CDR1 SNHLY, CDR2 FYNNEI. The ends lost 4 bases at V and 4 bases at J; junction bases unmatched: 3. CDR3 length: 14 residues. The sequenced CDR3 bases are TGTGCCAGCAGTGGACAGGGGGCTGGAGAGACC. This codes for CASSGQGAGET. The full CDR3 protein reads CASSGQGAGETQYF.

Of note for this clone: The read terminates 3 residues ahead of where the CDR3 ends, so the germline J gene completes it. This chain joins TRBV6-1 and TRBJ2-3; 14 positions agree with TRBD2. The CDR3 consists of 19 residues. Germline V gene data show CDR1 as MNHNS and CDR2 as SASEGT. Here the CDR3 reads CASSEVVGRLAGGQETQYF. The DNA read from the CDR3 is TGTGCCAGCAGTGAAGTGGTTGGACGACTAGCGGGGGGGCAGGAGACG.

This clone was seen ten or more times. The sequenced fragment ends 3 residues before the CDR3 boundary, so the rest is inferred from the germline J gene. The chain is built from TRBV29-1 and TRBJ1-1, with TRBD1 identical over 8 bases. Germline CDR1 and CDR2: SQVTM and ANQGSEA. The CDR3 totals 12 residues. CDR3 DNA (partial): TGCAGCGCTGGGGCAGGGGGCAGAGGG. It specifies CSAGAGGRG. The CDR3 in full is CSAGAGGRGAFF.

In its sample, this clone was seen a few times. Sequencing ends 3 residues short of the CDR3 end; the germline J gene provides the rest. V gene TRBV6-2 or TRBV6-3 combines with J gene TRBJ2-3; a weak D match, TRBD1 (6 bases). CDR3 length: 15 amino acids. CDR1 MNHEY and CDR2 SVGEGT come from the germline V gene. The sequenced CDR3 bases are TGTGCCAGCAGAAACTCTGGTGGCAGACAGGAGACG. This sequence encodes CASRNSGGRQET. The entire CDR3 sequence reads CASRNSGGRQETQYF.

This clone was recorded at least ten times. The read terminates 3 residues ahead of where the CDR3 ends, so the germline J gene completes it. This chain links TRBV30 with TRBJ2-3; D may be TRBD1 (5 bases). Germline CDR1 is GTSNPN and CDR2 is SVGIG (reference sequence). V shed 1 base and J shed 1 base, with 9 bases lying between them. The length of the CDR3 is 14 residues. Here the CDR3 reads CAWSEGARTDTQYF. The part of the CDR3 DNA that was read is TGTGCCTGGAGTGAAGGGGCCCGCACAGATACG.